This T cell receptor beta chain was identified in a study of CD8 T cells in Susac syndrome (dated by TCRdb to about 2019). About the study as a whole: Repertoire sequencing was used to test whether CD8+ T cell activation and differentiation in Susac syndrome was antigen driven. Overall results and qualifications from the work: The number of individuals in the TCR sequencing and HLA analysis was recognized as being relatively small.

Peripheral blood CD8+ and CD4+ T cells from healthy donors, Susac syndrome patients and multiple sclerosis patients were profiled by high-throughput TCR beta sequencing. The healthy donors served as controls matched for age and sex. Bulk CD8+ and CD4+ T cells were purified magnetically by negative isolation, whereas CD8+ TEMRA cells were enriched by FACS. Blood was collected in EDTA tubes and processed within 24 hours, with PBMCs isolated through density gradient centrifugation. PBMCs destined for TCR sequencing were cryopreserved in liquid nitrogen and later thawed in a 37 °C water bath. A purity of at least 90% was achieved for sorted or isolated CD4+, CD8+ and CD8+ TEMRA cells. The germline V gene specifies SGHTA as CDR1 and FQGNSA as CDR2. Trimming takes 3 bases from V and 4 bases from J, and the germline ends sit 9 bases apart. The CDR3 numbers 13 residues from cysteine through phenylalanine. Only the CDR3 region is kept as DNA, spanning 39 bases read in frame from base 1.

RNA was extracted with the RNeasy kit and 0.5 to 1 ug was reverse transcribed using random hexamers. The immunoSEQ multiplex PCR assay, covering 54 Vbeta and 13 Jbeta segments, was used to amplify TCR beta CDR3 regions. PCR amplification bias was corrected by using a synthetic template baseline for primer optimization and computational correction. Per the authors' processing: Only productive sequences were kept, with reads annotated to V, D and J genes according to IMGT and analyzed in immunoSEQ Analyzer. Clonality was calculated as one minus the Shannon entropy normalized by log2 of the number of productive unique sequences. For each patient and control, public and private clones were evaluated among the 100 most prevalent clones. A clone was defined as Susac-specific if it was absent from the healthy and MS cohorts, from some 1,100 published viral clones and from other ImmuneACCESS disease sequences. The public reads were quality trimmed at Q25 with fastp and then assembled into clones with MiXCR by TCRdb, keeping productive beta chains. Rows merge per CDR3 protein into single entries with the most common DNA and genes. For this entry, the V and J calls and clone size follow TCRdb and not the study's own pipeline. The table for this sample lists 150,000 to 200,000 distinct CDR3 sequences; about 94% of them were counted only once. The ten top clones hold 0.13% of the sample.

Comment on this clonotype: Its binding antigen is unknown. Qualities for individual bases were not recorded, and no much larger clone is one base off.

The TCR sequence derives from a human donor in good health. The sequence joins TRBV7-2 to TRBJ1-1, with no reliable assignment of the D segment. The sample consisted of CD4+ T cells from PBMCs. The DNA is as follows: TGTGCCAGCAGCTTCACAGTCGGCACTGAAGCTTTCTTT. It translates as CASSFTVGTEAFF.